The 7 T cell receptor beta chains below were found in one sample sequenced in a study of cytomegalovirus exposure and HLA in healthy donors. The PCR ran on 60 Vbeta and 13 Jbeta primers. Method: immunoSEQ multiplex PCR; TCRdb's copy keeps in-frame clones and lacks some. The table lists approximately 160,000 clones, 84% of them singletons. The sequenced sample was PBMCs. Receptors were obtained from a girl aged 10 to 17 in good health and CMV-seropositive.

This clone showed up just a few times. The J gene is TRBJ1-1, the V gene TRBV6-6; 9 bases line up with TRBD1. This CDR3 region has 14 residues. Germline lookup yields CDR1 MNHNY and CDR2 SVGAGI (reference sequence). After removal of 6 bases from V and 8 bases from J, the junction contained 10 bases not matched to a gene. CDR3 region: CASSPNRGQSEAFF. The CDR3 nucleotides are TGTGCCAGCAGCCCGAACAGGGGGCAAAGCGAAGCTTTCTTT.

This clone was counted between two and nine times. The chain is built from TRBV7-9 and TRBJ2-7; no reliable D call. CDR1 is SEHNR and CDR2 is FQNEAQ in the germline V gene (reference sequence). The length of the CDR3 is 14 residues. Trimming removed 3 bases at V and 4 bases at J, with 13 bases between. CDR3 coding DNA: TGTGCCAGCAGCTTCGGCCAGGTCCTATACGAGCAGTACTTC. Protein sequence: CASSFGQVLYEQYF.

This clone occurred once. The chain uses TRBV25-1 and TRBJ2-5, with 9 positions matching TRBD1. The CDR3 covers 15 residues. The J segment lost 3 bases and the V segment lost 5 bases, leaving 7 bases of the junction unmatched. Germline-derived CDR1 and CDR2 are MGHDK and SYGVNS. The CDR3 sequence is CASSPTDRGKETQYF. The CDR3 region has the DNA TGTGCCAGCAGTCCGACGGACAGGGGCAAAGAGACCCAGTACTTC.

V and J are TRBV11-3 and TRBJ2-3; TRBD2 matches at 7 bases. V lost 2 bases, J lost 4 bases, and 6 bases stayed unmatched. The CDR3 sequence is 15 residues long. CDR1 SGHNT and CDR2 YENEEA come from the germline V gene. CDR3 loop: CASSLLGGGADTQYF. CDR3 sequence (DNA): TGTGCCAGCAGCTTACTGGGCGGGGGTGCAGATACGCAGTATTTT.

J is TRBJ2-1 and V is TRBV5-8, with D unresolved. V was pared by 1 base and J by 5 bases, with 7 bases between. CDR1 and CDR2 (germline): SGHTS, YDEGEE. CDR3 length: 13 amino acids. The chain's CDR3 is CASSLHRDNEQFF. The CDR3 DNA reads TGTGCCAGCAGCTTGCACCGAGACAATGAGCAGTTCTTC.

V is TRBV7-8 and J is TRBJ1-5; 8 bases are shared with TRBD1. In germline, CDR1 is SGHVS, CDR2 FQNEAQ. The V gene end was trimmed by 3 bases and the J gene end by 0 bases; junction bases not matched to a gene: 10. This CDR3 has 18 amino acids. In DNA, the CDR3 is TGTGCCAGCAGCTTTCTTACAGGGGGGTTTTATAGCAATCAGCCCCAGCATTTT. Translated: CASSFLTGGFYSNQPQHF.

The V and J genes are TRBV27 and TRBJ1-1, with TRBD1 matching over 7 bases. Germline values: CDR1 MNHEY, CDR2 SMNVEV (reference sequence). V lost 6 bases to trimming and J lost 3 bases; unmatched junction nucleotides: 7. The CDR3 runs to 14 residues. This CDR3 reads CASSLRGLYTEAFF. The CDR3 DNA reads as TGTGCCAGCAGCCTCAGGGGGTTGTACACTGAAGCTTTCTTT.